Presented here are 5 T cell receptor beta chains from one specimen sequenced in a study of cytomegalovirus exposure and HLA in healthy donors. The PCR was carried out with 60 Vbeta primers and 13 Jbeta primers. Here immunoSEQ multiplex PCR was the method, and the copy in TCRdb shows in-frame clones only, minus some. The table lists more than 95,000 clones, more than 9.5% of them singletons. The specimen sequenced was PBMCs. The receptor set was obtained from a man in his forties in good health and CMV-seropositive.

The V and J genes are TRBV11-2 and TRBJ2-1, with TRBD1 identical over 9 bases. V dropped 4 bases and J dropped 4; count of bases not matched to a gene: 5. CDR3 size: 15 residues. Germline CDR1 is SGHAT and CDR2 is FQNNGV. The CDR3 sequence: CASSSRQGGYNEQFF. CDR3 coding DNA: TGTGCCAGCAGCTCAAGACAGGGGGGATACAATGAGCAGTTCTTC. The whole variable domain, filled in from reference TRBV11-2 and TRBJ2-1, reads EAGVAQSPRYKIIEKRQSVAFWCNPISGHATLYWYQQILGQGPKLLIQFQNNGVVDDSQLPKDRFSAERLKGVDSTLKIQPAKLEDSAVYLCASSSRQGGYNEQFFGPGTRLTVL.

CDR3 DNA: TGTGCCTGGAGTGTACCCGGTGCTGGTAATGAAAAACTGTTTTTT. It yields the protein CAWSVPGAGNEKLFF. The V and J genes are TRBV30 and TRBJ1-4; D call uncertain. CDR1 and CDR2 from the germline V gene are GTSNPN and SVGIG (reference sequence). The length of the CDR3 is 15 residues. With 0 bases removed from V and 4 bases from J, the gap between germline ends came to 12 bases.

The chain combines TRBV5-4 with TRBJ1-1, with D perhaps TRBD1 (5 bases). Germline V gene lookup returns CDR1 SGHNT and CDR2 YYREEE (reference sequence). With 5 bases removed from V and 0 bases from J, the gap between germline ends came to 11 bases. The CDR3 is made up of 14 amino acids. The CDR3, as DNA: TGTGCCAGCAGGGCTTGGGGGGTGAACACTGAAGCTTTCTTT. Encoded protein: CASRAWGVNTEAFF.

Only one count was recorded for this clone. CDR3 DNA sequence: TGTGCCAGCAGGAAGATAGGGGCCCCCTACGAGCAGTACTTC. It is translated as CASRKIGAPYEQYF. V is TRBV27 and J is TRBJ2-7, with a tentative D call TRBD1 (5 bases). Germline V CDR1 and CDR2: MNHEY, SMNVEV (reference sequence). Trimming took 6 bases from V and 2 from J, leaving 14 bases between them. This CDR3 has 14 residues.

This clone was seen more than once but under ten times. The chain couples TRBV18 to TRBJ2-7, with D possibly TRBD1 on 6 matching bases. The V end was cut by 1 base, the J end by 2 bases, with 18 bases between. CDR3 length: 17 residues. The germline V gene encodes CDR1 KGHSH and CDR2 LQKENI. Written as DNA, the CDR3 is TGTGCCAGCTCACCACGGGTTGGACCAGGGGCACCCTACGAGCAGTACTTC. Amino acids: CASSPRVGPGAPYEQYF.